This T cell receptor (beta chain) was sequenced for a study of read filtering for tumor transcriptome and immune sequencing. Study as a whole: The cohort had some 17 men and approximately 13 women aged about 47 to 90, mean about 66 years. Roughly 8 patients were R-ISS I, some 15 were R-ISS II, about seven were R-ISS III. Findings of the study overall: Single-read clonotypes: about 83% of IR-seq clonotypes (around 3.5% of reads), 74.6% of RNA-seq clonotypes (approximately 45% of reads). Compared with RNA-seq, IR-seq gave much higher clonotype depth and reliability.

The library was built from 400 ng RNA with molecular barcoded adaptors for alpha/delta and beta/gamma chains. Each CDR3 protein is one row after TCRdb ran MiXCR on the reads. The sample has roughly 67,000 distinct CDR3 sequences, roughly 19% seen once. There are many counts of this clonotype. Its antigen is currently unknown. Trimming removed 3 bases at V and 8 bases at J, with 8 bases between. Per the germline V gene, CDR1 is DFQATT and CDR2 is SNEGSKA (reference sequence). CDR3 length: 11 amino acids. The TCR was taken from a donor older than 35 with multiple myeloma. J is TRBJ2-1 and V is TRBV20-1; no clear D. The sequenced sample consisted of a population of CD138-negative cells sorted from bone marrow. CDR3 sequence: CSARKVDEQFF. The CDR3 nucleotides read TGCAGTGCTAGGAAGGTGGATGAGCAGTTCTTC.